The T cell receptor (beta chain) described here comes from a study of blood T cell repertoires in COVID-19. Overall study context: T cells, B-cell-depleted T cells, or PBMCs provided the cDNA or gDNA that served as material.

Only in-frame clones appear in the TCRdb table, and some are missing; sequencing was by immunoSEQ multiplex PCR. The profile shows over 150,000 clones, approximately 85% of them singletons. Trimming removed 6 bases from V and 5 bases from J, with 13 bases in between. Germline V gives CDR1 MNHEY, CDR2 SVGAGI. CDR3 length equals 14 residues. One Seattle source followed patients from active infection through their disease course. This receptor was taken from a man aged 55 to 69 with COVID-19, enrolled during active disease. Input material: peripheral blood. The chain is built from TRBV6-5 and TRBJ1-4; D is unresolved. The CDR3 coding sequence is TGTGCCAGCAGGAGCGGCAGACCGAATGAAAAACTGTTTTTT. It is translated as CASRSGRPNEKLFF.